This TCR beta chain comes out of a study of blood T cell repertoires in COVID-19. V lost 3 bases to trimming and J lost 5 bases; unmatched junction nucleotides: 11. CDR1 is SGHNT and CDR2 is YYREEE in the germline V gene (reference sequence). The length of the CDR3 is 16 residues. TCRdb's table, derived via immunoSEQ multiplex PCR, lists solely in-frame clones and lacks some. The repertoire has about 190,000 clones, approximately 88% of them found once; the top ten carry 3.2%. Sample: PBMCs or T cells enriched from blood (not recorded which). The source is a woman in her twenties or thirties who had recovered from COVID-19. This chain uses TRBV5-4 with TRBJ2-3; TRBD2 aligns across 8 bases. As DNA, the CDR3 is TGTGCCAGCAGCTCACCGCAGCGGGGGACTCGAGATACGCAGTATTTT. This encodes CASSSPQRGTRDTQYF.